One T cell receptor beta chain is described in this entry. Between the trimmed V and J ends, which lost 1 base and 6 bases, there was a span of 4 bases. The CDR3 spans 11 residues. CDR1 is LGHDT and CDR2 is YNNKEL in the germline V gene (reference sequence). Authors' analysis steps: The assay estimated nucleated cells by amplifying reference gene primers. TCRdb's copy holds only in-frame clones and misses some; the assay was immunoSEQ multiplex PCR. That table furnishes V, J and clone size, whereas the DNA furnished D and trimming. The data hold fewer than 450,000 clones, with about 90% observed a single time. The data derive from a study of blood T cell repertoires in COVID-19. The wider study: Italy, Spain and the United States were the sources of the convalescent and acute COVID-19 samples. T cells, B-cell-depleted T cells, or PBMCs supplied cDNA or gDNA.

While infection was still active, Seattle patients were enrolled and then followed longitudinally. V gene TRBV3-1 (or the pseudogene TRBV3-2) combines with J gene TRBJ2-7; no clear D gene. The specimen sequenced was peripheral blood. This TCR was sampled from a woman between 50 and 59 years old with COVID-19, enrolled during active disease. The CDR3: CASSQVSEQYF. CDR3 sequence (DNA): TGTGCCAGCAGCCAAGTATCCGAGCAGTACTTC.